The 12 T cell receptor beta chains given below trace back to one sample, sequenced in a study of cytomegalovirus exposure and HLA in healthy donors. 13 Jbeta primers and 60 Vbeta primers were used for the PCR. Assay used: immunoSEQ multiplex PCR; TCRdb lists only in-frame clones, some missing. This table holds about 100,000 clones, around 73% found once. Sequencing used PBMCs. These receptors were obtained from a woman aged 60-75 years in good health and CMV-seronegative.

The sample holds a few counts of this clone. The rearrangement joins TRBV5-6 to TRBJ1-6; D is uncertain. The germline V gene has CDR1 SGHDT and CDR2 YYEEEE. The ends were cut back, 0 bases at V and 4 bases at J, with 5 bases in the middle. The CDR3 spans 14 residues. The CDR3 is CASSLGRYNSPLHF. In nucleotides, the CDR3 is TGTGCCAGCAGCTTGGGCAGATATAATTCACCCCTCCACTTT. Based on the CDR3 plus reference TRBV5-6 and TRBJ1-6, the full variable domain is DAGVTQSPTHLIKTRGQQVTLRCSPKSGHDTVSWYQQALGQGPQFIFQYYEEEERQRGNFPDRFSGHQFPNYSSELNVNALLLGDSALYLCASSLGRYNSPLHFGNGTRLTVT.

V gene TRBV19 combines with J gene TRBJ2-1; perhaps TRBD1 as D (6 bases). This CDR3 contains 15 residues. In germline, CDR1 is LNHDA, CDR2 SQIVND (reference sequence). V was clipped by 6 bases and J by 0 bases, with 12 bases between them. Written as DNA, the CDR3 is TGTGCCAGTAGAACGGACAGTAGCTCCTACAATGAGCAGTTCTTC. As protein: CASRTDSSSYNEQFF.

The chain links TRBV6-5 to TRBJ2-1; 11 bases fit TRBD2. Germline V gene sequence: CDR1 MNHEY, CDR2 SVGAGI. The trim removed 3 bases at V and 6 bases at J, leaving 1 base unmatched. The length of the CDR3 is 14 residues. The CDR3 loop reads CASSYTSGGNEQFF. In DNA form, the CDR3 reads TGTGCCAGCAGTTATACTAGCGGGGGCAATGAGCAGTTCTTC.

The chain uses TRBV6-4 and TRBJ2-3; 11 bases align to TRBD2. The CDR3 is made up of 16 amino acids. Germline CDR1 MRHNA, CDR2 SNTAGT. V was pared by 3 bases and J by 1 base, with 3 bases of the junction left unmatched. Written as DNA, the CDR3 is TGTGCCAGCAGTGATACTAGCGGGGGAGGCACAGATACGCAGTATTTT. The encoded protein is CASSDTSGGGTDTQYF.

This clone was detected a few times. The chain couples TRBV7-9 to TRBJ2-5, with 13 bases matching TRBD2. The V and J ends lost 5 bases and 4 bases, in that order; junction bases with no gene match: 7. The germline CDR1 and CDR2 sequences are SEHNR and FQNEAQ (reference sequence). CDR3 length equals 16 residues. CDR3 residues: CASSPGLAGEGETQYF. The DNA for the CDR3 is TGTGCCAGCAGCCCCGGACTAGCGGGAGAGGGAGAGACCCAGTACTTC.

J is TRBJ1-3 and V is TRBV6-5; D remains ambiguous. V lost 5 bases to trimming and J lost 0 bases, with 11 bases between them. Germline CDR1 reads MNHEY; CDR2 reads SVGAGI. The CDR3 is 15 residues long. Here the CDR3 reads CASSLGRTSGNTIYF. In DNA, the CDR3 is TGTGCCAGCAGTCTCGGGAGAACCTCTGGAAACACCATATATTTT.

This clone was seen a handful of times. The chain combines TRBV4-3 with TRBJ2-5; possible D gene TRBD1, 5 bases. The CDR3 consists of 15 residues. Trimming removed 0 bases at V and 2 bases at J, with 10 bases between. Germline CDR1 and CDR2: LGHNA and YSLEER. CDR3 sequence: CASSQDGALQETQYF. CDR3 DNA sequence: TGCGCCAGCAGCCAAGATGGGGCACTACAAGAGACCCAGTACTTC.

V usage is TRBV18 and J usage is TRBJ2-1, with 13 bases fitting TRBD2. V shed 2 bases and J 10 bases; nucleotides not matched to a gene: 8. Looked up from germline, CDR1 is KGHSH and CDR2 is LQKENI. The CDR3 is made up of 16 amino acids. This CDR3 is CASSPGTSGTGGEQFF. CDR3 nucleotide sequence: TGTGCCAGCTCACCAGGGACTAGCGGGACCGGGGGCGAGCAGTTCTTC.

V and J are TRBV19 and TRBJ1-2; 7 nucleotides match TRBD1. Losses at the gene ends were 8 bases for V and 6 bases for J; bases not matched to a gene: 9. The CDR3 runs 13 residues. Germline assignment: CDR1 LNHDA and CDR2 SQIVND (reference sequence). The CDR3 sequence is CASGPQGPDGYTF. The CDR3 nucleotides read TGTGCCAGTGGCCCACAGGGGCCGGATGGCTACACCTTC.

The CDR3: CASSQGQGLSNEQFF. The CDR3 coding sequence is TGTGCCAGCAGTCAAGGACAGGGACTCTCCAATGAGCAGTTCTTC. The V gene is TRBV6-5, the J gene TRBJ2-1, with 8 bases fitting TRBD1. V trimming: 5 bases; J trimming: 6 bases; junction bases outside the gene matches: 9. The CDR3 loop spans 15 amino acids. CDR1 MNHEY and CDR2 SVGAGI come from the germline V gene.

In its sample, this clone was seen a few times. The chain uses TRBV19 and TRBJ2-3; TRBD1 matches at 10 bases. The germline V gene has CDR1 LNHDA and CDR2 SQIVND (reference sequence). This CDR3 spans 16 amino acids. The trim removed 5 bases at V and 3 bases at J, leaving 8 bases unmatched. The CDR3: CASSPGDRGRTDTQYF. CDR3 sequence (DNA): TGTGCCAGTAGTCCGGGGGACAGGGGCCGTACAGATACGCAGTATTTT.

This rearrangement joins TRBV7-8 to TRBJ2-1; a weak D match, TRBD2 (5 bases). The CDR3 has 14 amino acids. CDR1 is SGHVS and CDR2 is FQNEAQ in the germline V gene. V dropped 3 bases and J dropped 6 bases, with 12 bases sitting between them. This CDR3 is CASSLGLRGNEQFF. CDR3 nucleotides: TGTGCCAGCAGCTTGGGTCTTCGGGGCAATGAGCAGTTCTTC.